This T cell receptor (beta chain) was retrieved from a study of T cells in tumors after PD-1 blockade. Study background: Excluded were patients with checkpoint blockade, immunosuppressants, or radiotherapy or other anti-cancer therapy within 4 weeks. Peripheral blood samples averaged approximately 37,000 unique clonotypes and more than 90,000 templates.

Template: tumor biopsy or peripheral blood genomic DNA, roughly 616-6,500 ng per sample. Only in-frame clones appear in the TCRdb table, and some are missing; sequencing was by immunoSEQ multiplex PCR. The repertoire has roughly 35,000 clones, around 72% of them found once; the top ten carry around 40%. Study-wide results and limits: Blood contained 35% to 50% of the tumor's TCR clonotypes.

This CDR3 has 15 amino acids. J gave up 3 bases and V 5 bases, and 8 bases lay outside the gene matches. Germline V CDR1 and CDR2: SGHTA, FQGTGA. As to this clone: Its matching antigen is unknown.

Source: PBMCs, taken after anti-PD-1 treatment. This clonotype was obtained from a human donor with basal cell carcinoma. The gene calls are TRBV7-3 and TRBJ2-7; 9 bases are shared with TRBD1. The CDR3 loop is CASSHDRGEIYEQYF. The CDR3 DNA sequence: TGTGCCAGCAGCCATGACAGGGGGGAAATCTACGAGCAGTACTTC.